A selection of T cell receptor beta chains follows, all from one sample in a study of control samples from healthy donors and cancer patients. Assay: immunoSEQ multiplex PCR; the TCRdb copy retains only in-frame clones and omits some. This sample has tens of thousands of clones, with 75% to 90% found just once. Sequencing was carried out using PBMCs. The receptors come from a woman between 45 and 60 years old with lung cancer. CDR3s include the opening cysteine and the closing phenylalanine or tryptophan. Each record gives: clone size, D gene, J gene, V gene, CDR3 protein, CDR3 DNA. The D gene is left open where the match is weak. Only some rows state a clone size, as once, few, many or a class for expanded clones.

. | . | TRBJ2-2 | TRBV2 | CASGGLAEAGELFF | TGTGCCAGCGGGGGCCTCGCAGAGGCCGGGGAGCTGTTTTTT
. | . | TRBJ1-5 | TRBV24-1 | CATSDFRGDQPQHF | TGTGCCACCAGTGATTTTAGGGGGGACCAGCCCCAGCATTTT
. | TRBD1 | TRBJ1-2 | TRBV4-1 | CASSPSPQGAKASGYTF | TGCGCCAGCAGCCCCTCCCCACAGGGGGCCAAGGCTAGCGGCTACACCTTC
. | . | TRBJ2-4 | TRBV19 | CASRPLAKNIQYF | TGTGCCAGTAGGCCACTAGCCAAAAACATTCAGTACTTC
. | . | TRBJ1-2 | TRBV27 | CASSLSRGSYTF | TGTGCCAGCAGTTTAAGCAGGGGTAGCTACACCTTC
. | . | TRBJ1-1 | TRBV5-6 | CASSLDSGPIRGGDTEAFF | TGTGCCAGCAGCTTGGATTCAGGCCCCATCCGCGGGGGGGACACTGAAGCTTTCTTT
. | . | TRBJ2-7 | TRBV6-2/TRBV6-3 | CASSPLGLKYEQYF | TGTGCCAGCAGTCCGCTGGGGTTGAAGTACGAGCAGTACTTC
. | TRBD1 | TRBJ1-5 | TRBV5-6 | CASSWGTGVNQPQHF | TGTGCCAGCAGCTGGGGGACAGGGGTCAATCAGCCCCAGCATTTT
few | . | TRBJ1-4 | TRBV20-1 | CSATRGEKLFF | TGCAGTGCTACTAGGGGTGAAAAACTGTTTTTT
. | TRBD1 | TRBJ1-1 | TRBV19 | CASRDREVYGLLKAFF | TGTGCCAGTCGGGACAGGGAGGTATATGGCCTTTTAAAAGCTTTCTTT
. | . | TRBJ2-7 | TRBV6-5 | CASSARVNSGDEQYF | TGTGCCAGCAGCGCGCGCGTTAATTCAGGGGACGAGCAGTACTTC
. | TRBD1 | TRBJ1-1 | TRBV10-3 | CAITTGQGNTEAFF | TGTGCCATCACTACGGGACAGGGCAACACTGAAGCTTTCTTT
. | . | TRBJ1-1 | TRBV18 | CASSLNPENTEAFF | TGTGCCAGCTCACTTAATCCAGAGAACACTGAAGCTTTCTTT
. | . | TRBJ2-7 | TRBV20-1 | CSASSGHYPEQYF | TGCAGTGCTAGTTCTGGACATTACCCCGAGCAGTACTTC
. | . | TRBJ2-7 | TRBV7-9 | CASSLTEDEQYF | TGTGCCAGCAGCTTAACGGAAGATGAGCAGTACTTC
. | . | TRBJ1-1 | TRBV19 | CASDLSGSPNTEAFF | TGTGCCAGTGATTTATCGGGGTCACCGAACACTGAAGCTTTCTTT
. | . | TRBJ1-6 | TRBV7-2 | CAGGPYDSPLHF | TGTGCCGGGGGCCCTTATGATTCACCCCTCCACTTT
. | TRBD1 | TRBJ1-1 | TRBV18 | CASSPGTGGNTEAFF | TGTGCCAGCTCACCCGGGACAGGGGGAAACACTGAAGCTTTCTTT
few | . | TRBJ2-2 | TRBV19 | CASSAPGHRNTGELFF | TGTGCCAGTAGTGCACCGGGACATCGGAACACCGGGGAGCTGTTTTTT
. | TRBD1 | TRBJ1-2 | TRBV11-3 | CASSFTGTGGADYGYTF | TGTGCCAGCAGCTTTACCGGGACAGGGGGCGCAGACTATGGCTACACCTTC
. | . | TRBJ1-1 | TRBV10-3 | CATQFLTEAFF | TGTGCCACCCAGTTCCTGACTGAAGCTTTCTTT
. | TRBD1 | TRBJ1-5 | TRBV6-2/TRBV6-3 | CASSYTGGNQPQHF | TGTGCCAGCAGTTACACAGGGGGCAATCAGCCCCAGCATTTT
. | TRBD1 | TRBJ2-5 | TRBV4-1 | CASSQVRGQGETQYF | TGCGCCAGCAGCCAAGTGAGGGGGCAGGGGGAGACCCAGTACTTC
. | TRBD1 | TRBJ1-1 | TRBV5-4 | CASSLPGQNTHSRTEAFF | TGTGCCAGCAGCTTACCGGGACAGAACACCCATTCGAGGACTGAAGCTTTCTTT
few | TRBD2 | TRBJ2-1 | TRBV7-2 | CASSLARLAVYNEQFF | TGTGCCAGCAGCTTAGCGCGTCTAGCGGTATACAATGAGCAGTTCTTC
. | TRBD1 | TRBJ2-5 | TRBV5-5 | CASSLGAGGETQYF | TGTGCCAGCAGCTTAGGGGCAGGGGGAGAGACCCAGTACTTC